The source of this TCR beta chain is a study of cytomegalovirus exposure and HLA in healthy donors. The PCR ran on 60 Vbeta and 13 Jbeta primers. Authors' methods: In a later analysis, of tens of millions of unique beta chains, 9 million to 11 million appeared in at least two donors. Generated by immunoSEQ multiplex PCR, the TCRdb table keeps only in-frame clones and is missing some. The DNA gave D and trimming, while V, J and clone size come from that table. The sample records some 180,000 clones, roughly 80% being singletons. V shed 5 bases, J shed 4 bases, and the junction held 3 bases outside the gene matches. CDR1 is MGHDK and CDR2 is SYGVNS in the germline V gene. This CDR3 is built from 13 residues.

Material for sequencing was PBMCs. The gene calls are TRBV25-1 and TRBJ2-5, with 8 bases fitting TRBD1. This TCR derives from a man in his forties or fifties in good health and CMV-seropositive. The CDR3 spells CASSWTGTETQYF. In nucleotides, the CDR3 is TGTGCCAGCAGTTGGACAGGGACAGAGACCCAGTACTTC.